The T cell receptor (beta chain) under discussion was sequenced for a study of T cell responses to AZD1222 COVID-19 vaccine. Sequencing used immunoSEQ multiplex PCR; TCRdb keeps in-frame clones, though not all of them. The sample contains about 120,000 clones, about 85% of which appear only once. For this clone: Its antigen is unknown.

Pooling was applied to second doses at about 4 or about 12 weeks. Notes on the study in general: A mostly white British donor set with more females was recruited, and clonal diversity was possibly underestimated. Only six people who got AZD1222 tested seropositive at baseline.

The junction had 5 bases not matched to a gene; V was cut back by 4 bases and J by 3 bases. The CDR3 has 15 residues. The germline CDR1 and CDR2 sequences are SGHRS and YFSETQ. Sample: peripheral blood, taken 28 days after the second AZD1222 dose. The genes are TRBV5-1 and TRBJ1-4; 8 bases map to TRBD1. The TCR originated in an adult who received the AZD1222 COVID-19 vaccine. CDR3 sequence: CASSRDRTANEKLFF. For the CDR3, the DNA is TGCGCCAGCAGCCGGGACAGGACAGCTAATGAAAAACTGTTTTTT.